This T cell receptor (beta chain) was sequenced in a study of shared clonotypes between healthy human individuals. Investigators divided CD4+ cells into CD45RA+ naive and CD45RA-negative memory subsets. Produced via immunoSEQ multiplex PCR; TCRdb's table is partial and in-frame only. In the table there are around 330,000 clones, approximately 79% of which are singletons. Study-wide points: Donor scarcity curtailed the genetic and exposure-history diversity represented herein. Blood alone was sampled, and tissue repertoires likely differ.

The germline gives CDR1 SGHKS, CDR2 YYEKEE (reference sequence). Trimming cost V 2 bases and J 4 bases; bases outside gene matches: 6. The CDR3 runs to 17 residues. This clone was seen more than once but under ten times. Antigen unknown. The receptor was isolated from a man aged 25 to 45 in good health. This chain connects TRBV5-5 to TRBJ2-2; TRBD2 aligns across 12 bases. Material for sequencing was memory CD4+ T cells sorted from blood. Subset in this sample: CD45RA-negative fraction. The CDR3 is CASSFLAGGPSTGELFF. The DNA of the CDR3 is TGTGCCAGCAGCTTCCTAGCGGGAGGGCCAAGCACCGGGGAGCTGTTTTTT. Looking up the rest from reference TRBV5-5 and TRBJ2-2 gives the full variable domain: DAGVTQSPTHLIKTRGQQVTLRCSPISGHKSVSWYQQVLGQGPQFIFQYYEKEERGRGNFPDRFSARQFPNYSSELNVNALLLGDSALYLCASSFLAGGPSTGELFFGEGSRLTVL.